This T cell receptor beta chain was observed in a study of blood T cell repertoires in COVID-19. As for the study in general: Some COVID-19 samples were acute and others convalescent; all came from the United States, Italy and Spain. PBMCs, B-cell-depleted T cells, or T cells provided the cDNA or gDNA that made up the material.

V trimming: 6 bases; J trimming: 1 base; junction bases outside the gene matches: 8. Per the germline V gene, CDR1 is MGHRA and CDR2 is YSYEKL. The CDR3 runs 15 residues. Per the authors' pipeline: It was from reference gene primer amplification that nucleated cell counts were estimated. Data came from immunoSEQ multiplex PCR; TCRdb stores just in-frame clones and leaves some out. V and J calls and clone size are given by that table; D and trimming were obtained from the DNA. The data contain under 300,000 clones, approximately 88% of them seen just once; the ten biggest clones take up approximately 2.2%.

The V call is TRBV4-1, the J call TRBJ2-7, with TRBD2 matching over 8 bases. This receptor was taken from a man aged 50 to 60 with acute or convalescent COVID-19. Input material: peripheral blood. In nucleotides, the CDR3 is TGCGCCAGCAGAAGATTAGCGGGGCAATCCTACGAGCAGTACTTC. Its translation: CASRRLAGQSYEQYF.